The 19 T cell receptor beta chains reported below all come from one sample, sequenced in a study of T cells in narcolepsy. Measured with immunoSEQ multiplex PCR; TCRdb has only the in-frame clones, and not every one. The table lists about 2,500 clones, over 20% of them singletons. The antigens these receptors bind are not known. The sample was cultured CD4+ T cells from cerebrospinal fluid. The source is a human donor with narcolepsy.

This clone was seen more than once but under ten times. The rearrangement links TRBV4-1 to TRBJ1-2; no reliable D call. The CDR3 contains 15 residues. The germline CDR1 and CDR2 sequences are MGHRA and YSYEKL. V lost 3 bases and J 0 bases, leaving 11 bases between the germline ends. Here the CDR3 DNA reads TGCGCCAGCAGCCATGGACCGAGAGCTAACTATGGCTACACCTTC. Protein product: CASSHGPRANYGYTF.

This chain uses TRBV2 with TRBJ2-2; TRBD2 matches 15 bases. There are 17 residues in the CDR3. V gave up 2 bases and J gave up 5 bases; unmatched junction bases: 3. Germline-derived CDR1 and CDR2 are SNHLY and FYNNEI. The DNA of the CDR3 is TGTGCCAGCAGTGAAATTGGGACTAGCGGGGGGACCGGGGAGCTGTTTTTT. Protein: CASSEIGTSGGTGELFF.

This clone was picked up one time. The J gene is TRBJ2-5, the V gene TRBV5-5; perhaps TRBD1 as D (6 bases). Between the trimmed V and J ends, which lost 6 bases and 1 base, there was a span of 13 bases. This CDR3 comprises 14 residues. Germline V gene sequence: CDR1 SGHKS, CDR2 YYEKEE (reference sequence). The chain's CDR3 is CASNPGGSQETQYF. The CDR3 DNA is TGTGCCAGCAACCCTGGGGGCTCCCAAGAGACCCAGTACTTC. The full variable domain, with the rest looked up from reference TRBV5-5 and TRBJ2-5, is DAGVTQSPTHLIKTRGQQVTLRCSPISGHKSVSWYQQVLGQGPQFIFQYYEKEERGRGNFPDRFSARQFPNYSSELNVNALLLGDSALYLCASNPGGSQETQYFGPGTRLLVL.

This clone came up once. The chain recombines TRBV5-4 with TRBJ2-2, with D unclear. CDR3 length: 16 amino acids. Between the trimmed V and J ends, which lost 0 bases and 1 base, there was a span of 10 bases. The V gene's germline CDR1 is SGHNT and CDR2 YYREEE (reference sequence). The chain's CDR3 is CASSLEGGLNTGELFF. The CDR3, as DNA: TGTGCCAGCAGCTTGGAAGGTGGCCTGAACACCGGGGAGCTGTTTTTT.

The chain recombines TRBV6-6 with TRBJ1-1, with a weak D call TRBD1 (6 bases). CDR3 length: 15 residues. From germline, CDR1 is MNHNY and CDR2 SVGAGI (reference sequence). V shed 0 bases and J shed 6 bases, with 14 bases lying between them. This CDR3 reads CASSYSRGGGAEAFF. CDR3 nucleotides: TGTGCCAGCAGTTACTCGAGAGGGGGAGGAGCTGAAGCTTTCTTT.

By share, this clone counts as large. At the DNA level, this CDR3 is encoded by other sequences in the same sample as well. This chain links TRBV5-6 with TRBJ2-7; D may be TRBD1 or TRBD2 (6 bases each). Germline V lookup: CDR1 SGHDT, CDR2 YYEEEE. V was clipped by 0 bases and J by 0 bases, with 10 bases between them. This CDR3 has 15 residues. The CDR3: CASSLEGGSSYEQYF. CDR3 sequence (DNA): TGTGCCAGCAGCTTGGAGGGGGGAAGCTCCTACGAGCAGTACTTC.

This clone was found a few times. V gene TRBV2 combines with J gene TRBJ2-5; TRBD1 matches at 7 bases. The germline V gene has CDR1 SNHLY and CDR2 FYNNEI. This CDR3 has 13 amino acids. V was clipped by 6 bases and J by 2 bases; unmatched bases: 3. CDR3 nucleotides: TGTGCCAGCAGCTGGGACAGTCAAGAGACCCAGTACTTC. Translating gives CASSWDSQETQYF.

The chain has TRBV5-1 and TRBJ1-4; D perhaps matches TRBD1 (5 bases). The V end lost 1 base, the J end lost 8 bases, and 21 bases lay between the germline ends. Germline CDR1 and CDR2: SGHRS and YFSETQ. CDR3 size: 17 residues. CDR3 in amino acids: CASSLSSAGPRGEKLFF. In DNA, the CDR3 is TGCGCCAGCAGCTTGTCCTCGGCGGGCCCTCGGGGGGAAAAACTGTTTTTT.

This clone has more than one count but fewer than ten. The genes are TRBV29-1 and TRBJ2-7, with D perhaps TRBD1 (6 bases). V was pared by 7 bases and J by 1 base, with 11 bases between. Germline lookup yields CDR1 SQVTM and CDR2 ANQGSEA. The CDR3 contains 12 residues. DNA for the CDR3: TGCAGCGCCCAGACAGGATCCTACGAGCAGTACTTC. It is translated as CSAQTGSYEQYF.

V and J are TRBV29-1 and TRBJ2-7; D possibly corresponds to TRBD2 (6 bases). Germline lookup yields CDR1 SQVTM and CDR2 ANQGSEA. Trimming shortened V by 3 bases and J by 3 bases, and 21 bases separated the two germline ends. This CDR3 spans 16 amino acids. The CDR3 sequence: CSVDKREGRRGYEQYF. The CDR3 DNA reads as TGCAGCGTTGACAAACGGGAAGGACGGAGGGGCTACGAGCAGTACTTC.

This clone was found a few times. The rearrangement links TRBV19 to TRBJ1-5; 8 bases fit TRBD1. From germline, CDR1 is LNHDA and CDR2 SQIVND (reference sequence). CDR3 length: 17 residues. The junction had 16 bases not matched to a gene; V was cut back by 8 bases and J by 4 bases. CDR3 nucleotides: TGTGCCAGTCGGGCAAGGACAGGGAATTACGGGAATCAGCCCCAGCATTTT. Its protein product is CASRARTGNYGNQPQHF. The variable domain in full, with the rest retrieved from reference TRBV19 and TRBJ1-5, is DGGITQSPKYLFRKEGQNVTLSCEQNLNHDAMYWYRQDPGQGLRLIYYSQIVNDFQKGDIAEGYSVSREKKESFPLTVTSAQKNPTAFYLCASRARTGNYGNQPQHFGDGTRLSIL.

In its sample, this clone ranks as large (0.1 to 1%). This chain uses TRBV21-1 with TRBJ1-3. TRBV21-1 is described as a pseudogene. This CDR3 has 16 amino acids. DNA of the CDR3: TGTGCCAGCAGCAAAGCGCTCGAGCCGGCTGGAAACACCATATATTTT. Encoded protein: CASSKALEPAGNTIYF.

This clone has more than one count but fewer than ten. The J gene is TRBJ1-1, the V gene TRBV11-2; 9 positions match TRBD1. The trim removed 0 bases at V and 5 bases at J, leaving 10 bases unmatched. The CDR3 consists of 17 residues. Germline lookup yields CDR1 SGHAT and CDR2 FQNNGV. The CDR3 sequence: CASSLDPGGQGSTEAFF. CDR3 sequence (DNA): TGTGCCAGCAGCTTAGATCCCGGCGGACAGGGGTCGACTGAAGCTTTCTTT.

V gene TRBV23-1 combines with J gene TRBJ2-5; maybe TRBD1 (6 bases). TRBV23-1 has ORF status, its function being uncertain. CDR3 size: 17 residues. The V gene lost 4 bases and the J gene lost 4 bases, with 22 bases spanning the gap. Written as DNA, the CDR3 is TGCGCCAGCAGTCGCTCTCTCTCCGGGACACAAGGAGAGACCCAGTACTTC. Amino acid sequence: CASSRSLSGTQGETQYF.

CDR3 in amino acids: CASSLGEKSTEAFF. The CDR3 bases are TGTGCCAGCAGCTTAGGGGAAAAGAGCACTGAAGCTTTCTTT. V is TRBV7-9 and J is TRBJ1-1; D not resolved. V lost 1 base and J lost 4, with 10 bases in between. From germline, CDR1 is SEHNR and CDR2 FQNEAQ (reference sequence). The CDR3 totals 14 residues.

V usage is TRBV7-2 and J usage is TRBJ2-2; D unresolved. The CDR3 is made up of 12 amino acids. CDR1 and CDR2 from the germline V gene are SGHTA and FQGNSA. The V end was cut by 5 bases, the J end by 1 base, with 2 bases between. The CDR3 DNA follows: TGTGCCAGCAGCCGGAACACCGGGGAGCTGTTTTTT. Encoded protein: CASSRNTGELFF.

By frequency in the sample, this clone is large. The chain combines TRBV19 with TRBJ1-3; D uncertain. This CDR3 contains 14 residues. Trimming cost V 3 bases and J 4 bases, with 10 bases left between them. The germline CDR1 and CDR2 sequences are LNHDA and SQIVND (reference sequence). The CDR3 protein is CASSIPGSGNTIYF. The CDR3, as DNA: TGTGCCAGTAGTATTCCGGGGTCAGGAAACACCATATATTTT.

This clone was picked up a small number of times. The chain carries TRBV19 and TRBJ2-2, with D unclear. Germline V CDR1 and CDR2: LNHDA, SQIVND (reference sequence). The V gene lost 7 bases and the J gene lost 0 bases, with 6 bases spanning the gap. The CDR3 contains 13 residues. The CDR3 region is CASNPSNTGELFF. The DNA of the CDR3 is TGTGCCAGTAACCCGTCGAACACCGGGGAGCTGTTTTTT. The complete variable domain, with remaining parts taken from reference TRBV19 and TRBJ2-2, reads DGGITQSPKYLFRKEGQNVTLSCEQNLNHDAMYWYRQDPGQGLRLIYYSQIVNDFQKGDIAEGYSVSREKKESFPLTVTSAQKNPTAFYLCASNPSNTGELFFGEGSRLTVL.

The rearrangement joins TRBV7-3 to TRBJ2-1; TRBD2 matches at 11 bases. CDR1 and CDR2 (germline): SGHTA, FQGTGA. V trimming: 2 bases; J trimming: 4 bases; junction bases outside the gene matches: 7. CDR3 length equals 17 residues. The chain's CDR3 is CASSLGSTSGGYNEQFF. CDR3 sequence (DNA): TGTGCCAGCAGCTTAGGCTCAACTAGCGGGGGATACAATGAGCAGTTCTTC.